The 32 T cell receptor beta chains below come from one sample, sequenced in a study of neurological immune-mediated disorders. TCRdb passed the 5' RACE reads through MiXCR, listing each CDR3 protein once. The top ten hold about 25% of the sample, which has more than 13,000 distinct CDR3 sequences, 8.5% to 12% seen once. The source material was PBMCs. Receptors were obtained from a woman in her 40s in good health.

Ten or more counts support this clonotype. The chain recombines TRBV5-1 with TRBJ1-1, with D maybe TRBD1 (6 bases). This CDR3 spans 16 amino acids. Germline V CDR1 and CDR2: SGHRS, YFSETQ. V was trimmed by 3 bases and J by 0 bases, leaving 15 bases between them. The CDR3 nucleotides read TGCGCCAGCAGCTCTACCAGGACAGATCTGAACACTGAAGCTTTCTTT. Protein sequence: CASSSTRTDLNTEAFF.

This clonotype has a count of ten or more. J is TRBJ2-7 and V is TRBV28; D gene unclear. From germline, CDR1 is MDHEN and CDR2 SYDVKM. The CDR3 is 11 amino acids. V dropped 5 bases and J dropped 2 bases, with 4 bases sitting between them. The CDR3 DNA is TGTGCCAGCAGTAGGCCCTACGAGCAGTACTTC. Amino acid sequence: CASSRPYEQYF. The whole variable domain, remainder taken from reference TRBV28 and TRBJ2-7, is DVKVTQSSRYLVKRTGEKVFLECVQDMDHENMFWYRQDPGLGLRLIYFSYDVKMKEKGDIPEGYSVSREKKERFSLILESASTNQTSMYLCASSRPYEQYFGPGTRLTVT.

This clonotype is deemed medium-sized. The chain recombines TRBV10-3 with TRBJ1-1; 7 bases fit TRBD1. The trim removed 6 bases at V and 4 bases at J, leaving 11 bases unmatched. The CDR3 runs 15 residues. CDR1 ENHRY and CDR2 SYGVKD come from the germline V gene. The CDR3 region has the DNA TGTGCCATCAGCCTCTCGACAGGGAAGTTCACTGAAGCTTTCTTT. Translated, it gives CAISLSTGKFTEAFF.

J is TRBJ2-7 and V is TRBV2, with D possibly TRBD2 on 6 matching bases. CDR1 is SNHLY, CDR2 FYNNEI, per germline. CDR3 length: 14 residues. Trimming took 3 bases from V and 2 from J, leaving 11 bases between them. The CDR3 reads CASSEERVPYEQYF. The CDR3 bases are TGTGCCAGCAGTGAGGAGCGGGTGCCCTACGAGCAGTACTTC.

There are many counts of this clonotype. The V and J genes are TRBV7-8 and TRBJ2-3, with D possibly TRBD2 on 6 matching bases. The V end lost 3 bases, the J end lost 6 bases, and 13 bases lay between the germline ends. Germline V gene data show CDR1 as SGHVS and CDR2 as FQNEAQ. This CDR3 has 14 amino acids. The chain's CDR3 is CASSFYRERDTQYF. The CDR3 bases are TGTGCCAGCAGCTTCTACCGGGAGCGGGATACGCAGTATTTT.

This clonotype has ten or more counts. V gene TRBV27 combines with J gene TRBJ2-7; TRBD2 matches at 7 bases. The CDR3 is made up of 15 amino acids. J was trimmed by 6 bases and V by 6 bases; bases with no gene match: 14. Germline lookup yields CDR1 MNHEY and CDR2 SMNVEV (reference sequence). The CDR3 reads CASSLLREGSTEQYF. The CDR3 DNA sequence: TGTGCCAGCAGCTTACTCAGGGAGGGATCGACCGAGCAGTACTTC.

The table lists this clonotype with many counts. The chain joins TRBV5-1 to TRBJ2-4, with TRBD2 as a possible D gene (6 bases). The V and J ends lost 4 bases and 6 bases respectively, with 11 bases between them. CDR3 size: 13 residues. Germline-derived CDR1 and CDR2 are SGHRS and YFSETQ. In nucleotides, the CDR3 is TGCGCCAGCAGCGGAGGACTAAGAAACATTCAGTACTTC. As protein: CASSGGLRNIQYF.

This clonotype was seen repeatedly, ten times or more. The J gene is TRBJ2-5, the V gene TRBV9; possibly TRBD2 for D (6 bases). The ends were cut back, 3 bases at V and 4 bases at J, with 13 bases in the middle. Germline V lookup: CDR1 SGDLS, CDR2 YYNGEE. The CDR3 contains 14 residues. Here the CDR3 reads CASSGGVRAETQYF. The CDR3 bases are TGTGCCAGCAGCGGGGGGGTTAGGGCAGAGACCCAGTACTTC.

This clonotype was counted many times. J is TRBJ1-2 and V is TRBV7-2; 7 nucleotides agree with TRBD1. Trimming took 5 bases from V and 4 from J; bases not matched to a gene: 4. CDR3 length: 13 residues. Germline CDR1 and CDR2: SGHTA and FQGNSA. DNA of the CDR3: TGTGCCAGCAGCCCAGACAGGGTCTATGGCTACACCTTC. Residues: CASSPDRVYGYTF.

This clonotype has a count of ten or more. V gene TRBV15 combines with J gene TRBJ2-1; 11 bases fit TRBD2. J gave up 4 bases and V 0 bases, and 5 bases lay outside the gene matches. Germline-derived CDR1 and CDR2 are LNHNV and YYDKDF (reference sequence). The CDR3 contains 17 residues. The CDR3 DNA is TGTGCCACCAGCAGAGATCTGGGGACTAGCGGATACAATGAGCAGTTCTTC. It codes for CATSRDLGTSGYNEQFF.

Ten or more counts support this clonotype. The V and J genes are TRBV7-6 and TRBJ2-1; 8 nucleotides line up with TRBD1. This CDR3 comprises 13 residues. V lost 5 bases and J lost 8; bases outside the gene matches: 5. Looked up from germline, CDR1 is SGHVS and CDR2 is FNYEAQ. In DNA form, the CDR3 reads TGTGCCAGCAGCCGGACAGGGCCGCATGAGCAGTTCTTC. This encodes CASSRTGPHEQFF.

This clonotype was seen at least ten times. The rearrangement uses TRBV12-3 or TRBV12-4 and TRBJ2-5; 8 positions agree with TRBD1. J was trimmed by 1 base and V by 6 bases; bases with no gene match: 4. The CDR3 has 14 residues. CDR3 sequence reads: CASSPGGGQETQYF. As DNA, the CDR3 is TGTGCCAGCAGCCCAGGGGGCGGCCAAGAGACCCAGTACTTC.

This clonotype has ten or more counts. CDR3 protein: CASSRGAVGEAFF. The CDR3 nucleotides read TGTGCCAGCAGTCGCGGGGCAGTGGGTGAAGCTTTCTTT. The rearrangement uses TRBV12-3 or TRBV12-4 and TRBJ1-1, with a tentative D call TRBD1 (5 bases). V dropped 5 bases and J dropped 7 bases, with 14 bases sitting between them. CDR3 length equals 13 residues.

This clonotype was seen many times. The chain recombines TRBV5-1 with TRBJ2-1; 15 positions agree with TRBD2. The CDR3 length is 14 residues. Germline CDR1 SGHRS, CDR2 YFSETQ. Losses at the gene ends were 5 bases for V and 9 bases for J; bases not matched to a gene: 3. The CDR3: CASRGLAGGSEQFF. The DNA of the CDR3 is TGCGCCAGCAGGGGACTAGCGGGGGGTAGTGAGCAGTTCTTC.

This clonotype was recorded many times. This sequence joins TRBV20-1 and TRBJ2-3; D remains unclear. V dropped 0 bases and J dropped 2 bases, with 9 bases sitting between them. The CDR3 runs 14 residues. Per germline, CDR1 DFQATT and CDR2 SNEGSKA (reference sequence). The CDR3 loop reads CSARDALPTDTQYF. The DNA of the CDR3 is TGCAGTGCTAGAGATGCACTACCCACAGATACGCAGTATTTT.

At least ten counts were recorded for this clonotype. V and J are TRBV2 and TRBJ2-3, with 8 nucleotides matching TRBD1. The CDR3 runs to 14 residues. Germline lookup yields CDR1 SNHLY and CDR2 FYNNEI. V dropped 7 bases and J dropped 5; count of bases not matched to a gene: 8. The CDR3 loop reads CASKVTGAEDTQYF. The CDR3 bases are TGTGCCAGCAAGGTGACAGGGGCAGAAGATACGCAGTATTTT.

This clonotype was found many times. The J gene is TRBJ2-1, the V gene TRBV14; 10 bases are shared with TRBD2. Trimming took 4 bases from V and 4 from J; bases not matched to a gene: 10. CDR1 SGHDN and CDR2 FVKESK come from the germline V gene. The length of the CDR3 is 17 residues. The CDR3 loop is CASSPEAGLARYNEQFF. For the CDR3, the DNA is TGTGCCAGCAGCCCGGAGGCGGGACTAGCGCGATACAATGAGCAGTTCTTC.

The sample holds many counts of this clonotype. The chain recombines TRBV7-9 with TRBJ1-5; 9 bases match TRBD1. The CDR3 length is 15 residues. CDR1 and CDR2 (germline): SEHNR, FQNEAQ (reference sequence). V trimming: 5 bases; J trimming: 4 bases; junction bases outside the gene matches: 6. The DNA for the CDR3 is TGTGCCAGCAGCCGGACAGGGGAAGAGAATCAGCCCCAGCATTTT. Protein: CASSRTGEENQPQHF.

The chain employs TRBV7-2 and TRBJ2-7; D tentatively fits TRBD1 or TRBD2 (5 bases each). The CDR3 extends over 13 amino acids. Trimming took off 5 bases at V and 7 bases at J, with 15 bases between the two ends. The germline gives CDR1 SGHTA, CDR2 FQGNSA. The CDR3: CASSPAGTREQYF. The CDR3 region has the DNA TGTGCCAGCAGCCCAGCCGGGACGAGGGAGCAGTACTTC. Drawing the rest from reference TRBV7-2 and TRBJ2-7, the complete variable domain is GAGVSQSPSNKVTEKGKDVELRCDPISGHTALYWYRQSLGQGLEFLIYFQGNSAPDKSGLPSDRFSAERTGGSVSTLTIQRTQQEDSAVYLCASSPAGTREQYFGPGTRLTVT.

This clonotype has a count of ten or more. This sequence joins TRBV12-3 or TRBV12-4 and TRBJ2-5; D call uncertain. V lost 3 bases and J 2 bases, leaving 7 bases between the germline ends. The CDR3 runs to 13 residues. This CDR3 reads CASSFLLQETQYF. CDR3 sequence (DNA): TGTGCCAGCAGTTTTTTACTTCAAGAGACCCAGTACTTC.

This clonotype was counted many times. V gene TRBV5-1 combines with J gene TRBJ2-6; D might be TRBD1 or TRBD2, each matching 5 bases. The CDR3 runs to 19 residues. V lost 4 bases to trimming and J lost 0 bases, with 20 bases between them. Germline CDR1 is SGHRS and CDR2 is YFSETQ. The CDR3 loop reads CASSNPDGGYFSGANVLTF. CDR3 coding DNA: TGCGCCAGCAGCAACCCTGATGGGGGTTATTTCTCTGGGGCCAACGTCCTGACTTTC.

Within the sample, this clonotype is medium-sized (0.01 to 0.1%). This chain joins TRBV24-1 and TRBJ2-1; maybe TRBD2 (6 bases). Looked up from germline, CDR1 is KGHDR and CDR2 is SFDVKD. Trimming took off 4 bases at V and 7 bases at J, with 16 bases between the two ends. The CDR3 runs 15 residues. This CDR3 is CATSDPGLRGNEQFF. CDR3 nucleotide sequence: TGTGCCACCAGTGACCCCGGACTACGTGGGAATGAGCAGTTCTTC.

This chain uses TRBV20-1 with TRBJ2-7; D possibly corresponds to TRBD1 (5 bases). The germline V gene has CDR1 DFQATT and CDR2 SNEGSKA (reference sequence). The CDR3 has 8 residues. V lost 5 bases to trimming and J lost 9 bases, with 5 bases between them. In nucleotides, the CDR3 is TGCAGTGCTCAGGGGCAGTACTTC. Translating gives CSAQGQYF.

This clonotype appeared many times. The V call is TRBV7-2, the J call TRBJ2-1, with 7 bases aligning to TRBD2. The V segment lost 0 bases and the J segment 6 bases; nucleotides outside the gene matches: 5. There are 15 residues in the CDR3. Germline V gene sequence: CDR1 SGHTA, CDR2 FQGNSA. CDR3 region: CASSLATAGFNEQFF. As DNA, the CDR3 is TGTGCCAGCAGCTTAGCAACAGCGGGATTCAATGAGCAGTTCTTC.

This clonotype was found many times. The chain uses TRBV20-1 and TRBJ2-3, with 7 bases lining up with TRBD1. The junction had 2 bases not matched to a gene; V was cut back by 3 bases and J by 5 bases. Germline V gene lookup returns CDR1 DFQATT and CDR2 SNEGSKA (reference sequence). The length of the CDR3 is 12 residues. CDR3 in amino acids: CSASRQGDTQYF. CDR3 bases: TGCAGTGCTAGTAGACAGGGAGATACGCAGTATTTT.

In its sample, this clonotype was seen many times. This sequence joins TRBV20-1 and TRBJ2-1; the match to TRBD2 covers 9 bases. Germline V gene data show CDR1 as DFQATT and CDR2 as SNEGSKA (reference sequence). V shed 1 base and J 7 bases; nucleotides not matched to a gene: 8. This CDR3 contains 15 residues. CDR3 residues: CSARGSLAGSNEQFF. In DNA form, the CDR3 reads TGCAGTGCTAGAGGGAGTCTAGCGGGGAGTAATGAGCAGTTCTTC.

Only a few counts were recorded for this clonotype. In nucleotides, the CDR3 is TGTGCTAGTGGTTGTACTGGAGGTGAAGTGGGTTACGAGCAGTACTTC. Translated: CASGCTGGEVGYEQYF. The rearrangement links TRBV12-5 to TRBJ2-7, with TRBD2 as a possible D gene (5 bases). This CDR3 has 16 amino acids. The germline V gene encodes CDR1 LGHNT and CDR2 FRNRAP. V was pared by 4 bases and J by 4 bases, with 20 bases between.

This clonotype was counted many times. The V and J genes are TRBV10-2 and TRBJ2-4; 7 nucleotides line up with TRBD2. Trimming at V came to 3 bases and at J to 3 bases, leaving 2 bases not matched to a gene. Germline V gene data show CDR1 as WSHSY and CDR2 as SAAADI. CDR3 length: 14 residues. DNA for the CDR3: TGCGCCAGCAGTGATGCGGGAGTCAAAAACATTCAGTACTTC. Its translation is CASSDAGVKNIQYF.

This clonotype was counted many times. CDR3 protein: CASSSWTTNTGELFF. The CDR3 nucleotides read TGTGCCAGCAGTTCCTGGACTACGAACACCGGGGAGCTGTTTTTT. The chain couples TRBV12-3 or TRBV12-4 to TRBJ2-2; D perhaps matches TRBD2 (6 bases). CDR3 size: 15 residues. Trimming shortened V by 4 bases and J by 0 bases, and 9 bases separated the two germline ends.

The table lists this clonotype with many counts. The gene calls are TRBV4-1 and TRBJ1-1; D call uncertain. Trimming shortened V by 3 bases and J by 1 base, and 12 bases separated the two germline ends. CDR1 and CDR2 (germline): MGHRA, YSYEKL. CDR3 length: 15 residues. CDR3 in DNA: TGCGCCAGCAGCCAGCGGGGAGGGAAGAACACTGAAGCTTTCTTT. Translated: CASSQRGGKNTEAFF.

This clonotype was seen at least ten times. The chain joins TRBV6-6 to TRBJ2-1; 7 bases match TRBD1. With V trimmed by 4 bases and J by 3 bases, 12 bases remained unmatched. CDR3 length: 17 amino acids. Germline V gene data show CDR1 as MNHNY and CDR2 as SVGAGI (reference sequence). The CDR3, as DNA: TGTGCCAGCAGTTCGCCCGGGACAGAGACCTTCTACAATGAGCAGTTCTTC. Its translation: CASSSPGTETFYNEQFF.

This clonotype has at least ten counts. The rearrangement links TRBV24-1 to TRBJ2-1; 7 positions match TRBD2. The CDR3 runs 13 residues. Germline V gives CDR1 KGHDR, CDR2 SFDVKD. With V trimmed by 5 bases and J by 7 bases, 4 bases remained unmatched. DNA for the CDR3: TGTGCCACCAGTGGGGGGGGGGATAATGAGCAGTTCTTC. The encoded protein is CATSGGGDNEQFF.